This TCR beta chain came from a study of T cell changes during pregnancy in multiple sclerosis. Using immunoSEQ multiplex PCR, the repertoire was profiled, and TCRdb retains in-frame clones only, with some absent. The sample shows around 110,000 clones, roughly 92% of them seen only once. The junction had 8 bases not matched to a gene; V was cut back by 0 bases and J by 0 bases. The CDR3 runs 17 residues. Germline loops: CDR1 SGHRS, CDR2 YFSETQ. This TCR derives from a female donor in good health, enrolled as a control in a pregnancy study. J is TRBJ1-1 and V is TRBV5-1; 7 bases agree with TRBD1. The sequencing here drew on peripheral blood, taken in the third trimester of pregnancy. CDR3 loop: CASSLVFGTDMNTEAFF. The CDR3 DNA is TGCGCCAGCAGCTTGGTCTTCGGGACAGACATGAACACTGAAGCTTTCTTT. Complete variable domain (other parts from reference TRBV5-1 and TRBJ1-1): KAGVTQTPRYLIKTRGQQVTLSCSPISGHRSVSWYQQTPGQGLQFLFEYFSETQRNKGNFPGRFSGRQFSNSRSEMNVSTLELGDSALYLCASSLVFGTDMNTEAFFGQGTRLTVV.